The rows below give T cell receptor beta chains drawn from one sample of a study of T cell responses to AZD1222 COVID-19 vaccine. Using immunoSEQ multiplex PCR, the repertoire was profiled, and TCRdb retains in-frame clones only, with some absent. This sample has roughly 130,000 clones, with more than 70% found just once. Sequenced here: peripheral blood, sampled on day 0 of AZD1222 vaccination. These receptor sequences come from an adult in good health. The CDR3 runs from the conserved cysteine through the conserved F or W. Each record gives: D gene, clone size, V gene, J gene, CDR3 protein, CDR3 DNA. The D gene is left open where the match is weak. Rows give clone size only sometimes, using once, few, many, or a class for an expanded clone.

TRBD1,.,TRBV10-1,TRBJ2-7,CASSEGTGNYEQYF,TGCGCCAGCAGCGAAGGGACAGGTAACTACGAGCAGTACTTC
.,few,TRBV2,TRBJ1-1,CAIEEAFF,TGTGCCATCGAAGAAGCTTTCTTT
.,.,TRBV5-1,TRBJ2-3,CASSLFGGPTDTQYF,TGCGCCAGCAGCTTGTTCGGGGGACCCACAGATACGCAGTATTTT
.,few,TRBV12-3/TRBV12-4,TRBJ1-2,CASRSDKNYGYTF,TGTGCCAGCAGATCCGACAAGAACTATGGCTACACCTTC
TRBD2,.,TRBV9,TRBJ2-7,CASSVAASGSVYEQYF,TGTGCCAGCAGCGTAGCAGCTAGCGGGAGTGTCTACGAGCAGTACTTC
.,.,TRBV21-1,TRBJ1-5,CASRLRDRGLTGNQPQHF,TGTGCCAGCAGGTTGCGGGACAGGGGGCTGACGGGCAATCAGCCCCAGCATTTT
.,.,TRBV6-4,TRBJ1-5,CASSDCRQQLGKGHQPQHF,TGTGCCAGCAGTGACTGTCGACAGCAACTCGGTAAAGGGCATCAGCCCCAGCATTTT
.,.,TRBV14,TRBJ2-3,CASSQDRSTDTQYF,TGTGCCAGCAGCCAAGATAGATCCACAGATACGCAGTATTTT
.,.,TRBV6-5,TRBJ1-1,CASSDEGSVSKPFF,TGTGCCAGCAGCGACGAGGGATCCGTAAGTAAACCTTTCTTT
.,.,TRBV7-9,TRBJ2-5,CATGPTTQYF,TGTGCCACCGGACCGACTACCCAGTACTTC
.,.,TRBV19,TRBJ1-6,CASKEDYNSPLHF,TGTGCCAGTAAGGAAGATTATAATTCACCCCTCCACTTT
.,.,TRBV9,TRBJ1-1,CASSVDAGNTEAFF,TGTGCCAGCAGCGTAGACGCGGGGAACACTGAAGCTTTCTTT
TRBD2,once,TRBV27,TRBJ2-3,CASSFRLAGVTDTQYF,TGTGCCAGCAGTTTTCGACTAGCGGGAGTAACAGATACGCAGTATTTT
.,once,TRBV6-2/TRBV6-3,TRBJ1-1,CASSTLDTNTEAFF,TGTGCCAGCAGCACTTTGGACACGAACACTGAAGCTTTCTTT
TRBD1,.,TRBV5-1,TRBJ1-3,CASGTRQGLERNTIYF,TGCGCCAGCGGGACTCGACAGGGGTTGGAGAGAAACACCATATATTTT
TRBD2,few,TRBV28,TRBJ2-1,CASTLSAGGYNEQFF,TGTGCCAGCACCCTTTCAGCGGGAGGCTACAATGAGCAGTTCTTC
TRBD1,.,TRBV14,TRBJ1-2,CASSQRDSNYGYTF,TGTGCCAGCAGCCAGAGGGACAGTAACTATGGCTACACCTTC
.,once,TRBV5-1,TRBJ1-4,CASSLVGPRGAPSNEKLFF,TGCGCCAGCAGCTTGGTGGGACCTCGGGGGGCGCCTTCTAATGAAAAACTGTTTTTT
.,.,TRBV5-1,TRBJ2-3,CASSWLQGGADTQYF,TGCGCCAGCAGCTGGCTCCAAGGGGGAGCAGATACGCAGTATTTT